This TCR beta chain derives from a study of cytomegalovirus exposure and HLA in healthy donors. Overall study context: About 80 million unique TCRs, all from HLA-typed donors, were included in an early release of the data. Study-wide results and limits: A later analysis revealed that TCR association rates differed between HLA loci, peaking at DRB1 and bottoming out at HLA-C. A later analysis found most CMV-associated TCR beta chains apparently HLA-restricted. The authors judged a highly shared variant cluster likely a sequencing artifact.

Concerning this clone: Its antigen is not known.

The germline V gene encodes CDR1 LGHNA and CDR2 YSLEER. CDR3 size: 16 residues. Trimming removed 0 bases from V and 7 bases from J; junction bases left unmatched: 8. PCR involved 60 Vbeta and 13 Jbeta primers. This table comes from immunoSEQ multiplex PCR, and its TCRdb copy is limited to in-frame clones, with some not included. This table holds under 150,000 clones, 80% to 85% found once. V gene TRBV4-3 combines with J gene TRBJ2-1; 8 positions match TRBD2. Material: PBMCs. This clonotype originated in a male donor in good health and CMV-seronegative. The CDR3, as DNA: TGCGCCAGCAGCCAAGAAGGAGCGGGAGCGCTGAATGAGCAGTTCTTC. Its protein is CASSQEGAGALNEQFF.